This T cell receptor beta chain was obtained from a study of blood T cells in healthy people across ages. Background on the study: In model experiments, template switching was able to capture about one barcoded beta molecule for every two T cells that were present. Study-wide findings and caveats: Older age coincided with a roughly linear decline in TCR beta diversity per million T cells. Since the PBMCs were unsorted, naive and antigen-experienced cells could not be conclusively compared. Comparison with aged donors showed that long-lived donors had more naive CD4+ cells and higher diversity.

On this clonotype itself: Its cognate antigen is unknown.

The CDR3 extends over 17 amino acids. Germline loops: CDR1 KGHDR, CDR2 SFDVKD. V lost 1 base and J lost 2; bases outside the gene matches: 3. A second PCR, run for 7 to 11 cycles, used a sample-barcoded 5' primer plus a J-beta primer mix. TCRdb reprocessed the 5' RACE reads via MiXCR and lists one record per CDR3 protein. The sample has 1.5 million to 2 million distinct CDR3 sequences, around 48% seen once. The clonotype was recovered from a woman aged 40 to 50 in good health. The sequenced material came from blood. The V and J genes are TRBV24-1 and TRBJ2-5; 13 bases are shared with TRBD2. The CDR3 bases are TGTGCCACCAGTGATTTTTTGACTAGCGGGGGGCAAGAGACCCAGTACTTC. This codes for CATSDFLTSGGQETQYF.